This TCR beta chain was documented in a study of control samples from healthy donors and cancer patients. This CDR3 contains 14 residues. The germline V gene encodes CDR1 LNHDA and CDR2 SQIVND (reference sequence). V shed 6 bases and J shed 1 base, with 12 bases lying between them. TCRdb's table, derived via immunoSEQ multiplex PCR, lists solely in-frame clones and lacks some. The sample has approximately 70,000 clones, under 85% seen once. The chain couples TRBV19 to TRBJ1-1; TRBD1 is a possible D gene (5 bases). Sequencing input: blood. This sequence was found in a man aged 55-75 years in good health. This chain's CDR3 is CASSAGRANTEAFF. The CDR3 DNA reads as TGTGCCAGTAGCGCGGGACGAGCGAACACTGAAGCTTTCTTT.